The T cell receptor beta chain under discussion was sequenced for a study of T cell responses to AZD1222 COVID-19 vaccine. Profiling relied on immunoSEQ multiplex PCR, and the TCRdb table lists in-frame clones only, not all of them. The sample shows approximately 110,000 clones, around 89% of them seen only once. V gave up 2 bases and J gave up 4 bases, with 3 bases separating them. There are 12 residues in the CDR3. Germline CDR1 and CDR2: KGHSH and LQKENI. Notes on this clone: In the same sample, other DNA sequences code for this CDR3.

Material: peripheral blood, obtained on day 0 of AZD1222 vaccination. The TCR comes from an adult in good health. The chain recombines TRBV18 with TRBJ1-5; D not certain. The CDR3 sequence: CASSPGNQPQHF. CDR3 in DNA: TGTGCCAGCTCACCAGGGAATCAGCCCCAGCATTTT.